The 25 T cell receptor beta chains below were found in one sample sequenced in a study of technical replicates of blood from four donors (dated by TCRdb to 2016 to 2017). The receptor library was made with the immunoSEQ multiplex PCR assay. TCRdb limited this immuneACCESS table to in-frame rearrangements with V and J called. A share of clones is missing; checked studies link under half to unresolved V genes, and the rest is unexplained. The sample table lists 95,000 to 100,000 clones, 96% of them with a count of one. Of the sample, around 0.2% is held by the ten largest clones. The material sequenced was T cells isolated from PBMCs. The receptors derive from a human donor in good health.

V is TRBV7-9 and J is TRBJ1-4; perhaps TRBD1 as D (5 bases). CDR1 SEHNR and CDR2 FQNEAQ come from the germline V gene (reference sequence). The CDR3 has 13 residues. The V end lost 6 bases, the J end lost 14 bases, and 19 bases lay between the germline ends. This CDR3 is CASSLNSPGILFF. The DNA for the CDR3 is TGTGCCAGCAGTTTAAACTCCCCAGGGATCCTGTTTTTT. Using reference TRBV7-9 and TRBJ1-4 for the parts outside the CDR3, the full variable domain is DTGVSQNPRHKITKRGQNVTFRCDPISEHNRLYWYRQTLGQGPEFLTYFQNEAQLEKSRLLSDRFSAERPKGSFSTLEIQRTEQGDSAMYLCASSLNSPGILFFGSGTQLSVL.

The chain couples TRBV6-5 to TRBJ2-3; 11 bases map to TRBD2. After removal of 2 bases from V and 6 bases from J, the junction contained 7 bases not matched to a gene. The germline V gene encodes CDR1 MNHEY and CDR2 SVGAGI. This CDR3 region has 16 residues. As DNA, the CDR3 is TGTGCCAGCAGTTACAGTGGTAGCGGGGGGGAGGATACGCAGTATTTT. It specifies CASSYSGSGGEDTQYF.

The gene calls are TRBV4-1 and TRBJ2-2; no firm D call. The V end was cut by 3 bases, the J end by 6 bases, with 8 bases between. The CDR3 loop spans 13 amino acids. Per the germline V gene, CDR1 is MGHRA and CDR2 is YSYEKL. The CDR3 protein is CASSHKSAGELFF. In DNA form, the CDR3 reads TGCGCCAGCAGCCACAAGTCGGCCGGGGAGCTGTTTTTT.

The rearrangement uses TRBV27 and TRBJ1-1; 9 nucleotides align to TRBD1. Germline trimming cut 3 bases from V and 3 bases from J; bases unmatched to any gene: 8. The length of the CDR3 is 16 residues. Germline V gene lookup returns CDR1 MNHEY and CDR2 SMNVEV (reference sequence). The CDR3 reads CASSFLIGTGYTEAFF. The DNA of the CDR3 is TGTGCCAGCAGTTTCCTGATCGGGACAGGGTACACTGAAGCTTTCTTT.

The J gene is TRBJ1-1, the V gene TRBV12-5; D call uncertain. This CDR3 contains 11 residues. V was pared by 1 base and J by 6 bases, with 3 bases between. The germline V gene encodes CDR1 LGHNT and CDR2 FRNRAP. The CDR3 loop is CASGLGAEAFF. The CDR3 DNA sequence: TGTGCTAGTGGTTTGGGCGCTGAAGCTTTCTTT.

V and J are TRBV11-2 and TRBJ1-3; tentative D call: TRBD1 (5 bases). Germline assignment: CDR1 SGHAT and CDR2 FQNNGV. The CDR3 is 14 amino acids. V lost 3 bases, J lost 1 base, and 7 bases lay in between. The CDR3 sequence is CASSFAGSGNTIYF. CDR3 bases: TGTGCCAGCAGCTTTGCAGGGTCTGGAAACACCATATATTTT.

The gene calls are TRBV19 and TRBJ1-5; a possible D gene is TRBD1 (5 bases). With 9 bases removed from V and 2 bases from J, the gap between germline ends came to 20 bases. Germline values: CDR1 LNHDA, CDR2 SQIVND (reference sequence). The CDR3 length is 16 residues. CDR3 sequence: CASLQDKFDGNQPQHF. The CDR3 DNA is TGTGCCAGCCTCCAGGACAAGTTCGACGGCAATCAGCCCCAGCATTTT.

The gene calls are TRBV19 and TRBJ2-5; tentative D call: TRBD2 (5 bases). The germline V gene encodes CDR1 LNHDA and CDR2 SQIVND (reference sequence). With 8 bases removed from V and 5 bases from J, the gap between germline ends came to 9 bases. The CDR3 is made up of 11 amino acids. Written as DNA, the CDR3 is TGTGCCAGTGGACTTGGGGAGACCCAGTACTTC. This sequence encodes CASGLGETQYF. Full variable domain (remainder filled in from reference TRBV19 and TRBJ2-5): DGGITQSPKYLFRKEGQNVTLSCEQNLNHDAMYWYRQDPGQGLRLIYYSQIVNDFQKGDIAEGYSVSREKKESFPLTVTSAQKNPTAFYLCASGLGETQYFGPGTRLLVL.

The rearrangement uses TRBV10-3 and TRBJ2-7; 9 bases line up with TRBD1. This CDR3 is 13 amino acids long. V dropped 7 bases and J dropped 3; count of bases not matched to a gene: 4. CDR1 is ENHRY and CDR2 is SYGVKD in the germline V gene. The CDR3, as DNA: TGTGCCATCACCCCGGACAGGGGCTACGAGCAGTACTTC. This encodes CAITPDRGYEQYF.

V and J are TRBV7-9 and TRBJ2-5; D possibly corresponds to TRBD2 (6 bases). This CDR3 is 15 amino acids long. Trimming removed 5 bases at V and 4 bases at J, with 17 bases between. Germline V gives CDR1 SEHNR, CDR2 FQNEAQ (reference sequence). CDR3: CASSTRDLAPETQYF. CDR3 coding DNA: TGTGCCAGCAGCACGCGGGACTTAGCCCCAGAGACCCAGTACTTC.

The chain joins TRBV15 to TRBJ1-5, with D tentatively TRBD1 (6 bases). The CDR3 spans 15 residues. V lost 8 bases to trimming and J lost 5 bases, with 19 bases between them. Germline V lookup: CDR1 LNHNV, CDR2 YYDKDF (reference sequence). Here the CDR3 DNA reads TGTGCCACCGCCCTTGAGGGGGTCGGGGATCAGCCCCAGCATTTT. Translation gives CATALEGVGDQPQHF.

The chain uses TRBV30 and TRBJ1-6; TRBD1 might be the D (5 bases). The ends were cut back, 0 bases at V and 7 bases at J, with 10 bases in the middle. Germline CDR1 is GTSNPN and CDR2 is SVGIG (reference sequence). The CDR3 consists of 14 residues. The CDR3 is CAWSVARVNSPLHF. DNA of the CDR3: TGTGCCTGGAGTGTGGCCAGGGTGAATTCACCCCTCCACTTT. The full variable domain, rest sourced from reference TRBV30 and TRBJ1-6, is SQTIHQWPATLVQPVGSPLSLECTVEGTSNPNLYWYRQAAGRGLQLLFYSVGIGQISSEVPQNLSASRPQDRQFILSSKKLLLSDSGFYLCAWSVARVNSPLHFGNGTRLTVT.

CDR3 region: CASSFGQGGTDTQYF. Written as DNA, the CDR3 is TGTGCCAGCAGTTTTGGACAGGGGGGGACAGATACGCAGTATTTT. V is TRBV28 and J is TRBJ2-3; TRBD1 aligns across 10 bases. Losses at the gene ends were 3 bases for V and 3 bases for J; bases not matched to a gene: 3. This CDR3 comprises 15 residues. Germline lookup yields CDR1 MDHEN and CDR2 SYDVKM.

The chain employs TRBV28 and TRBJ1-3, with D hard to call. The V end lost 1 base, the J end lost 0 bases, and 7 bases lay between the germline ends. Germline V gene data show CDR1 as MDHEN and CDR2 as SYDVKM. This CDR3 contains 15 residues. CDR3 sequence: CASSLFRVSGNTIYF. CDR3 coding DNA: TGTGCCAGCAGTTTATTCCGGGTCTCTGGAAACACCATATATTTT.

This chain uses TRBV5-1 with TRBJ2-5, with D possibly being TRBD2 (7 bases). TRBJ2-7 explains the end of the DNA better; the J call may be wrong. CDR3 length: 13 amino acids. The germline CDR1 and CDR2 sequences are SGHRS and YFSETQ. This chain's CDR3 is CASSSGTFYEQYF. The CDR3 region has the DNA TGCGCCAGCAGCAGCGGGACATTCTACGAGCAGTACTTC.

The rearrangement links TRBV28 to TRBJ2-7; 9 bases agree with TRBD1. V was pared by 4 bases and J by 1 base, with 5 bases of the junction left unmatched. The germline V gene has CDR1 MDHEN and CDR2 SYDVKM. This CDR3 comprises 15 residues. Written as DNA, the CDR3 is TGTGCCAGCAGTTATAAGGGACAGGGATCCTACGAGCAGTACTTC. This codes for CASSYKGQGSYEQYF.

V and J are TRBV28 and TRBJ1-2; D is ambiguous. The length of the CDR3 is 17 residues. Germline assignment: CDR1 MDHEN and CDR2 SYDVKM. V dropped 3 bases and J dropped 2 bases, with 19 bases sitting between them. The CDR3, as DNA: TGTGCCAGCAGTTTGCCTGGCGGGGATGGGCTAAACTATGGCTACACCTTC. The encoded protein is CASSLPGGDGLNYGYTF.

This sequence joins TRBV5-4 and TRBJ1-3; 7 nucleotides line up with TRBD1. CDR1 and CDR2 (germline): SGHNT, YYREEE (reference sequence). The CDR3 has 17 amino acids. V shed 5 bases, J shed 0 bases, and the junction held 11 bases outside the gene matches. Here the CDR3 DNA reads TGTGCCAGCAGTGTCTTAGGACAGGCGCACTCTGGAAACACCATATATTTT. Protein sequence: CASSVLGQAHSGNTIYF.

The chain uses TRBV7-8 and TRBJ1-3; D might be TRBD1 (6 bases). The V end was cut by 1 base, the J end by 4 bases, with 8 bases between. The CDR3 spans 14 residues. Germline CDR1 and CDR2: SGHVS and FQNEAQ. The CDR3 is CASSLVGQGNTIYF. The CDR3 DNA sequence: TGTGCCAGCAGCTTAGTGGGACAAGGAAACACCATATATTTT.

In DNA, the CDR3 is TGTGCCAGCATGGGGCCGTTCGCCTACGAGCAGTACTTC. Translation: CASMGPFAYEQYF. The V gene is TRBV27, the J gene TRBJ2-7; D possibly corresponds to TRBD1 (5 bases). The CDR3 spans 13 residues. CDR1 and CDR2 (germline): MNHEY, SMNVEV (reference sequence). Trimming stripped 7 bases from V and 2 bases from J, with 12 bases between.

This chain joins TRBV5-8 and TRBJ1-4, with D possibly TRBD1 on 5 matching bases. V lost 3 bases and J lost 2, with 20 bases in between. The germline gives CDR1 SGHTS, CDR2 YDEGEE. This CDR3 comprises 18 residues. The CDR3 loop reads CASSSPVRGESTNEKLFF. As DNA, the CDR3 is TGTGCCAGCAGCTCCCCCGTCCGGGGGGAATCGACTAATGAAAAACTGTTTTTT.

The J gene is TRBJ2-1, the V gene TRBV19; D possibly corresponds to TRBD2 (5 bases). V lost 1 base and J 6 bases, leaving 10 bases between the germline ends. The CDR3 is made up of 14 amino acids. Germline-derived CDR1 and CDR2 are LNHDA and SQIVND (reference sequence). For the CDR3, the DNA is TGTGCCAGTAGTATAGGCGGGCCGTCCAATGAGCAGTTCTTC. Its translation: CASSIGGPSNEQFF.

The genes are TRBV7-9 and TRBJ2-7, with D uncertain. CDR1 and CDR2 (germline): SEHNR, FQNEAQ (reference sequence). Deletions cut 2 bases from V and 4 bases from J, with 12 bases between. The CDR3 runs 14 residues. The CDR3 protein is CASSLSRQVYEQYF. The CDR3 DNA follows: TGTGCCAGCAGCTTATCTCGGCAGGTTTACGAGCAGTACTTC. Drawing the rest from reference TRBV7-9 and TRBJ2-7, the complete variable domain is DTGVSQNPRHKITKRGQNVTFRCDPISEHNRLYWYRQTLGQGPEFLTYFQNEAQLEKSRLLSDRFSAERPKGSFSTLEIQRTEQGDSAMYLCASSLSRQVYEQYFGPGTRLTVT.

CDR3 sequence reads: CASIPGGDSNEKLFF. CDR3 DNA: TGTGCCAGCATCCCAGGGGGCGATAGTAATGAAAAACTGTTTTTT. The rearrangement links TRBV7-9 to TRBJ1-4, with 8 bases aligning to TRBD1. Unmatched junction bases numbered 8, after V lost 7 bases and J lost 4 bases. The germline CDR1 and CDR2 sequences are SEHNR and FQNEAQ (reference sequence). This CDR3 comprises 15 residues.

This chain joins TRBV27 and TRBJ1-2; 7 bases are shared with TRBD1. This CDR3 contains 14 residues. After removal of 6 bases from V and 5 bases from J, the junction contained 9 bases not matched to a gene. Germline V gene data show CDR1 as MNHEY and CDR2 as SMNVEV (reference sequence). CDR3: CASSKGGLVYGYTF. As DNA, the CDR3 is TGTGCCAGCAGCAAAGGGGGCCTGGTTTATGGCTACACCTTC.